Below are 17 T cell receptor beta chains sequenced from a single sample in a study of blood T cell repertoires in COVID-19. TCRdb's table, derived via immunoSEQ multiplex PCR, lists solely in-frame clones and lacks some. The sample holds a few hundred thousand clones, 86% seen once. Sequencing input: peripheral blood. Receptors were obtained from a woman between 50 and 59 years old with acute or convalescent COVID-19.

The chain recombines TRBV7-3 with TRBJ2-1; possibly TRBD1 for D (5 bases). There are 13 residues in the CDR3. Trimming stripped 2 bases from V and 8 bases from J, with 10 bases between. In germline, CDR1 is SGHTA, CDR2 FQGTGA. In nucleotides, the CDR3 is TGTGCCAGCAGCTTAGGGGCTGGAGATGAGCAGTTCTTC. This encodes CASSLGAGDEQFF.

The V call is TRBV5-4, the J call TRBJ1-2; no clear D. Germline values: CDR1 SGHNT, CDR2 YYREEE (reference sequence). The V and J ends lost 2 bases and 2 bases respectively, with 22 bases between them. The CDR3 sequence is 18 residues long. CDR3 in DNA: TGTGCCAGCAGCTTTAGAGGACGTGCGGGATCAAGGAACTATGGCTACACCTTC. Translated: CASSFRGRAGSRNYGYTF.

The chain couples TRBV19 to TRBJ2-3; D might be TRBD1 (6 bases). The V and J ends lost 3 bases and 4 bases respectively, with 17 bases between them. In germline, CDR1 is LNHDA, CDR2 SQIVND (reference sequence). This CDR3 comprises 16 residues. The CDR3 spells CASSIQGISRADTQYF. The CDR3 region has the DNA TGTGCCAGTAGTATTCAGGGGATCTCCAGGGCAGATACGCAGTATTTT. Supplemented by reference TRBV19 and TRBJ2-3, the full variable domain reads DGGITQSPKYLFRKEGQNVTLSCEQNLNHDAMYWYRQDPGQGLRLIYYSQIVNDFQKGDIAEGYSVSREKKESFPLTVTSAQKNPTAFYLCASSIQGISRADTQYFGPGTRLTVL.

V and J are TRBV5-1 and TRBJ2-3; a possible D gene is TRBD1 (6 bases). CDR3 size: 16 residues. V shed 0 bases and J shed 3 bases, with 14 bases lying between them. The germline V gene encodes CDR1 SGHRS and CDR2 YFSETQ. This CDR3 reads CASSLGTWGTTDTQYF. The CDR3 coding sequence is TGCGCCAGCAGCTTGGGGACTTGGGGGACAACAGATACGCAGTATTTT.

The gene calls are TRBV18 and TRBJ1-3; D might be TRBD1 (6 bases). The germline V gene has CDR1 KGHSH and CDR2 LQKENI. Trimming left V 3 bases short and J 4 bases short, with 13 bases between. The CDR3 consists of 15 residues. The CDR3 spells CASSPTQGHGNTIYF. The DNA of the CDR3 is TGTGCCAGCTCACCTACTCAGGGGCACGGAAACACCATATATTTT.

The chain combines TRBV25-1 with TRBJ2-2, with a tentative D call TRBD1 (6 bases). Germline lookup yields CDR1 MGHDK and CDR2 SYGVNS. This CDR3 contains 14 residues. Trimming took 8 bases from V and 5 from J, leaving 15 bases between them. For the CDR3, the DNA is TGTGCCAGCCCCGGGACACTCAAGACCGGGGAGCTGTTTTTT. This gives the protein CASPGTLKTGELFF.

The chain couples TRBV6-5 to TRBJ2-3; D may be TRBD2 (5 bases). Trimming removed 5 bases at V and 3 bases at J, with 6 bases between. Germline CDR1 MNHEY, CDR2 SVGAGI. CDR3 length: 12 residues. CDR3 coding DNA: TGTGCCAGCAGTCGAGGGACAGATACGCAGTATTTT. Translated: CASSRGTDTQYF.

In nucleotides, the CDR3 is TGCGCCAGCAGCTCTGGACAGACCTACGAGCAGTACTTC. Its translation is CASSSGQTYEQYF. V and J are TRBV5-1 and TRBJ2-7, with TRBD1 as a possible D gene (6 bases). V gave up 3 bases and J gave up 2 bases, with 9 bases separating them. This CDR3 is 13 amino acids long. The germline gives CDR1 SGHRS, CDR2 YFSETQ.

This CDR3 reads CASGSLETGIVGNQPQHF. Written as DNA, the CDR3 is TGTGCCAGCGGGTCGCTCGAGACGGGGATCGTCGGCAATCAGCCCCAGCATTTT. The chain combines TRBV27 with TRBJ1-5; D is unresolved. Germline CDR1 and CDR2: MNHEY and SMNVEV (reference sequence). V dropped 8 bases and J dropped 2 bases, with 25 bases sitting between them. CDR3 length equals 18 residues.

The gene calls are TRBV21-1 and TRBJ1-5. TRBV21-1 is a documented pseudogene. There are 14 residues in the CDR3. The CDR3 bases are TGTGCCAGCATTAAAAGAGGAGGCAATCAGCCCCAGCATTTT. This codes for CASIKRGGNQPQHF.

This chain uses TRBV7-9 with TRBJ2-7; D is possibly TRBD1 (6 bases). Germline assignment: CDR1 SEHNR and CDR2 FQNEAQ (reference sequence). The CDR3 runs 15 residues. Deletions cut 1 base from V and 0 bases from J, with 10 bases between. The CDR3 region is CASSLGADSSYEQYF. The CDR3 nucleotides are TGTGCCAGCAGCTTAGGGGCGGACAGCTCCTACGAGCAGTACTTC.

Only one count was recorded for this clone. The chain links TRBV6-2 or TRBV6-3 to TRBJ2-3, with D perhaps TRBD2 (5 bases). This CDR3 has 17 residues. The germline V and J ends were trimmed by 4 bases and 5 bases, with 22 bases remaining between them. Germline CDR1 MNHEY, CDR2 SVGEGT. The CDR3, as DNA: TGTGCCAGCAGTTTACGACGAGGGTTTGGCCCCGGAGATACGCAGTATTTT. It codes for CASSLRRGFGPGDTQYF.

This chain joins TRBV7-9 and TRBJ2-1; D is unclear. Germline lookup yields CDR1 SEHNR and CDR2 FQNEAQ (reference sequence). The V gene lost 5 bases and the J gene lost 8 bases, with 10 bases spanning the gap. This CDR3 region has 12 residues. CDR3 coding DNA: TGTGCCAGCAGCCGAGACTTCGATGAGCAGTTCTTC. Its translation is CASSRDFDEQFF.

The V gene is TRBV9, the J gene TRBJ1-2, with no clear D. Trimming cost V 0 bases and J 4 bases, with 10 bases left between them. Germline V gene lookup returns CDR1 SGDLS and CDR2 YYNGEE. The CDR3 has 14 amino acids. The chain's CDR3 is CASSVGEYGYGYTF. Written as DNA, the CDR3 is TGTGCCAGCAGCGTAGGAGAGTATGGCTATGGCTACACCTTC.

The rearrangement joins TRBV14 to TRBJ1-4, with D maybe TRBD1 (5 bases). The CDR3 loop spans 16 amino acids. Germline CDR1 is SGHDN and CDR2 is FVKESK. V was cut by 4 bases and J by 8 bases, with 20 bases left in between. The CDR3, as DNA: TGTGCCAGCAGCCTCTTGATTAGGCAGGGTCGAGAAAAACTGTTTTTT. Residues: CASSLLIRQGREKLFF.

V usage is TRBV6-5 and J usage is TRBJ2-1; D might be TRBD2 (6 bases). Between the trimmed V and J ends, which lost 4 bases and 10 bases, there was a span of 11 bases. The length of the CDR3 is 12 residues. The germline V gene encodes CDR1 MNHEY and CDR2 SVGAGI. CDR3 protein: CASSSGTREQFF. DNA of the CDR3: TGTGCCAGCAGTTCCGGGACTCGCGAGCAGTTCTTC.

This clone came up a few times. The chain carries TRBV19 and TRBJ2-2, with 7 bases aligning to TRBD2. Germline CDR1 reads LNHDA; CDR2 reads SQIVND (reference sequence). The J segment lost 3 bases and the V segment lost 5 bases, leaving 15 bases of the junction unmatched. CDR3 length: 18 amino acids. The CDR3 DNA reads TGTGCCAGTAGTCCCCCTCTCCGCGGGAGAGTCTACACCGGGGAGCTGTTTTTT. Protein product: CASSPPLRGRVYTGELFF.